Below, 21 T cell receptor beta chains from the same sample are listed, as sequenced in a study of OX40 agonist ivuxolimab in advanced cancers. This table comes from immunoSEQ multiplex PCR, and its TCRdb copy is limited to in-frame clones, with some not included. The table lists approximately 24,000 clones, 75% to 90% of them singletons, with about 15% in the top ten. The input for sequencing was CD4+ or CD8+ T cells sorted from blood, taken in a trial of the OX40 agonist ivuxolimab. The source of these receptors is an adult with an advanced solid tumor such as melanoma, head and neck, liver or kidney cancer.

DNA for the CDR3: TGTGCCAGCAGCTCGAAGACGGTCTACGAGCAGTACTTC. As protein: CASSSKTVYEQYF. The V and J genes are TRBV5-4 and TRBJ2-7; D is ambiguous. In germline, CDR1 is SGHNT, CDR2 YYREEE (reference sequence). There are 13 residues in the CDR3. V was pared by 3 bases and J by 3 bases, with 10 bases between.

The rearrangement joins TRBV2 to TRBJ2-3; 9 bases match TRBD2. The CDR3 contains 16 residues. CDR1 and CDR2 (germline): SNHLY, FYNNEI. V shed 7 bases, J shed 5 bases, and the junction held 13 bases outside the gene matches. CDR3 region: CASNYLRGGRGDTQYF. Here the CDR3 DNA reads TGTGCCAGCAACTACTTGCGGGGGGGCCGGGGAGATACGCAGTATTTT.

The chain carries TRBV7-9 and TRBJ2-5; perhaps TRBD2 as D (5 bases). The CDR3 runs 17 residues. The germline gives CDR1 SEHNR, CDR2 FQNEAQ (reference sequence). V shed 1 base and J shed 5 bases, with 20 bases lying between them. The CDR3 nucleotides read TGTGCCAGCAGCTTAGTGAGTAGCGTCGGGGTGAGGGAGACCCAGTACTTC. This gives the protein CASSLVSSVGVRETQYF.

The chain combines TRBV30 with TRBJ2-7, with a tentative D call TRBD2 (5 bases). The CDR3 sequence is 14 residues long. Per germline, CDR1 GTSNPN and CDR2 SVGIG (reference sequence). Trimming stripped 8 bases from V and 7 bases from J, with 24 bases between. The CDR3 sequence: CATTSRSTTGEQYF. CDR3 DNA sequence: TGTGCCACAACTAGTCGTTCCACCACGGGTGAGCAGTACTTC.

The gene calls are TRBV29-1 and TRBJ2-1; the match to TRBD2 covers 10 bases. CDR1 is SQVTM, CDR2 ANQGSEA, per germline. With V trimmed by 7 bases and J by 1 base, 4 bases remained unmatched. The CDR3 is 14 residues long. The CDR3 sequence is CSALAGESYNEQFF. In DNA, the CDR3 is TGCAGCGCCCTAGCGGGAGAGTCCTACAATGAGCAGTTCTTC.

The CDR3: CASSLAGGSETQYF. CDR3 bases: TGTGCCAGCAGTTTAGCGGGGGGCTCAGAGACCCAGTACTTC. The chain combines TRBV6-4 with TRBJ2-5, with 10 bases that match TRBD2. Germline CDR1 is MRHNA and CDR2 is SNTAGT. With V trimmed by 5 bases and J by 4 bases, 4 bases remained unmatched. The CDR3 totals 14 residues.

The J gene is TRBJ1-1, the V gene TRBV18, with 11 bases lining up with TRBD1. The CDR3 extends over 15 amino acids. CDR1 KGHSH and CDR2 LQKENI come from the germline V gene. J lost 0 bases, V lost 6 bases, and 3 bases had no gene match. This chain's CDR3 is CASSGTGGMNTEAFF. CDR3 DNA: TGTGCCAGCTCCGGGACAGGGGGTATGAACACTGAAGCTTTCTTT.

The V gene is TRBV5-1, the J gene TRBJ2-1, with D perhaps matching TRBD1 (6 bases). The germline V and J ends were trimmed by 4 bases and 3 bases, with 8 bases remaining between them. Germline loops: CDR1 SGHRS, CDR2 YFSETQ. There are 13 residues in the CDR3. CDR3 sequence reads: CASSQDSYNEQFF. As DNA, the CDR3 is TGCGCCAGCAGCCAGGACAGCTACAATGAGCAGTTCTTC.

The chain joins TRBV30 to TRBJ1-5; D perhaps matches TRBD1 (5 bases). Trimming pared 1 base from V and 9 bases from J, leaving 16 bases between. Germline V gives CDR1 GTSNPN, CDR2 SVGIG (reference sequence). The CDR3 extends over 14 amino acids. The CDR3 coding sequence is TGTGCCTGGAGTGAGGGGCAGGGCATGACGCCCCAGCATTTT. Translation: CAWSEGQGMTPQHF.

This rearrangement joins TRBV19 to TRBJ1-4; D is undetermined. Between the trimmed V and J ends, which lost 6 bases and 5 bases, there was a span of 7 bases. CDR1 is LNHDA, CDR2 SQIVND, per germline (reference sequence). The length of the CDR3 is 12 residues. CDR3: CASRLENEKLFF. Written as DNA, the CDR3 is TGTGCCAGTAGACTCGAAAATGAAAAACTGTTTTTT.

The rearrangement uses TRBV5-1 and TRBJ1-1; 7 bases are a match to TRBD1. Germline assignment: CDR1 SGHRS and CDR2 YFSETQ. The CDR3 extends over 17 amino acids. V shed 0 bases and J 3 bases; nucleotides not matched to a gene: 11. This chain's CDR3 is CASSLAQGSWGDTEAFF. The CDR3 DNA sequence: TGCGCCAGCAGCTTGGCACAGGGGTCTTGGGGGGACACTGAAGCTTTCTTT.

The chain couples TRBV11-2 to TRBJ2-7; D uncertain. With 5 bases removed from V and 4 bases from J, the gap between germline ends came to 6 bases. This CDR3 comprises 11 residues. Per the germline V gene, CDR1 is SGHAT and CDR2 is FQNNGV. CDR3 sequence: CASSLTYEQYF. The CDR3, as DNA: TGTGCCAGCAGCCTTACTTACGAGCAGTACTTC.

This chain uses TRBV2 with TRBJ2-7, with D perhaps TRBD1 (6 bases). Trimming removed 5 bases from V and 3 bases from J, with 11 bases in between. The CDR3 covers 13 residues. Germline lookup yields CDR1 SNHLY and CDR2 FYNNEI. CDR3 sequence (DNA): TGTGCCAGCAGTCGTGAACAGGGCTACGAGCAGTACTTC. Its protein is CASSREQGYEQYF.

The chain links TRBV6-5 to TRBJ2-7; D may be TRBD1 or TRBD2 (5 bases each). CDR3 length equals 13 residues. V lost 5 bases and J 2 bases, leaving 10 bases between the germline ends. CDR1 and CDR2 (germline): MNHEY, SVGAGI. In nucleotides, the CDR3 is TGTGCCAGCAGTATCGGGGCGGCCTACGAGCAGTACTTC. Its translation: CASSIGAAYEQYF.

V and J are TRBV14 and TRBJ2-2; D ambiguous. This CDR3 region has 14 residues. The V and J ends lost 2 bases and 5 bases respectively, with 9 bases between them. Per the germline V gene, CDR1 is SGHDN and CDR2 is FVKESK. The CDR3 protein is CASSQLGRTGELFF. CDR3 nucleotide sequence: TGTGCCAGCAGCCAACTGGGCAGGACCGGGGAGCTGTTTTTT.

This CDR3 reads CATSRGEGRGPETQYF. The CDR3 DNA sequence: TGTGCCACCAGCAGAGGGGAAGGACGGGGTCCCGAGACCCAGTACTTC. The chain uses TRBV15 and TRBJ2-5; a weak D match, TRBD2 (5 bases). The germline V gene encodes CDR1 LNHNV and CDR2 YYDKDF (reference sequence). Trimming pared 1 base from V and 5 bases from J, leaving 17 bases between. There are 16 residues in the CDR3.

Only one count was recorded for this clone. The chain recombines TRBV5-1 with TRBJ2-5; unclear D gene. The CDR3 is 13 residues long. With 1 base removed from V and 4 bases from J, the gap between germline ends came to 8 bases. Germline V gene sequence: CDR1 SGHRS, CDR2 YFSETQ. The CDR3 protein is CASSLSTRETQYF. The CDR3 DNA reads TGCGCCAGCAGCTTGTCCACACGAGAGACCCAGTACTTC.

V gene TRBV21-1 combines with J gene TRBJ2-7. TRBV21-1 is shown as a pseudogene. The CDR3 consists of 15 residues. CDR3 sequence: CASSKGRPIHIQQYF. The CDR3 DNA sequence: TGTGCCAGCAGCAAAGGCAGACCAATCCACATCCAGCAGTACTTC.

With respect to this clone: A read error may account for a junction end that differs from germline. CDR3 sequence reads: CASSLDPGTGGTNEQFF. CDR3 DNA sequence: TGTGCCAGCAGTTTGGACCCCGGGACAGGGGGCACGAATGAGCAGTTCTTC. The V call is TRBV5-6, the J call TRBJ2-1, with TRBD1 identical over 12 bases. The CDR3 extends over 17 amino acids. Per the germline V gene, CDR1 is SGHDT and CDR2 is YYEEEE. The full variable domain, with the rest looked up from reference TRBV5-6 and TRBJ2-1, is DAGVTQSPTHLIKTRGQQVTLRCSPKSGHDTVSWYQQALGQGPQFIFQYYEEEERQRGNFPDRFSGHQFPNYSSELNVNALLLGDSALYLCASSLDPGTGGTNEQFFGPGTRLTVL.

This clone was seen only once. The chain has TRBV5-1 and TRBJ1-1; 7 bases agree with TRBD1. The CDR3 extends over 13 amino acids. Germline lookup yields CDR1 SGHRS and CDR2 YFSETQ. V trimming: 4 bases; J trimming: 3 bases; junction bases outside the gene matches: 3. CDR3 protein: CASSRDSYTEAFF. The CDR3 DNA follows: TGCGCCAGCAGCAGGGACAGTTACACTGAAGCTTTCTTT.

The gene calls are TRBV2 and TRBJ2-5; D remains ambiguous. The CDR3 has 14 residues. V lost 1 base and J lost 4, with 10 bases in between. Per the germline V gene, CDR1 is SNHLY and CDR2 is FYNNEI. CDR3 coding DNA: TGTGCCAGCAGTGAAGTGTCCCAAGGAGAGACCCAGTACTTC. This encodes CASSEVSQGETQYF.